This T cell receptor (beta chain) was profiled in a study of shared clonotypes between healthy human individuals. About the study: There were three CD4 naive, three CD4 memory, two CD8 naive and one CD8 memory plates per donor.

Study-wide findings and caveats: Researchers sampled only blood; tissue repertoires likely differ.

CD45RO-negative, CCR7-positively selected cells formed the naive CD8 fraction, excluding terminally differentiated effector memory CD45RA+ cells. Per the germline V gene, CDR1 is MNHNY and CDR2 is SVGAGI (reference sequence). The V gene lost 0 bases and the J gene lost 2 bases, with 11 bases spanning the gap. The CDR3 runs 15 residues. Assay used: immunoSEQ multiplex PCR; TCRdb lists only in-frame clones, some missing. The data contain about 2 million clones, roughly 95% of them singletons. As regards this clone: What it binds is not known.

V and J are TRBV6-6 and TRBJ2-7; D remains ambiguous. This sequence was found in a man aged 18-30 years in good health. The sample taken for sequencing was naive CD8+ T cells sorted from blood. CDR3: CASSYSGPAPYEQYF. CDR3 in DNA: TGTGCCAGCAGTTACTCCGGTCCTGCCCCCTACGAGCAGTACTTC.